These 30 T cell receptor beta chains originate from one sample sequenced in a study of CD8+CD57+ T cells in acquired aplastic anemia. For CDR3 and TCR beta VDJ profiling, genomic DNA was the template used. Via MiXCR, TCRdb re-called the reads, giving one row per CDR3 protein. The sample shows around 190,000 distinct CDR3 sequences, roughly half of them seen only once. Sequences were obtained from sorted CD4+, CD8+, or CD8+CD57+ T cells (not recorded which) from PBMCs. The receptor source for this set is a human donor in good health, serving as a control.

The V and J genes are TRBV7-8 and TRBJ1-6, with 9 bases matching TRBD1. The CDR3 is 16 amino acids. The germline CDR1 and CDR2 sequences are SGHVS and FQNEAQ. The junction had 3 bases not matched to a gene; V was cut back by 1 base and J by 5 bases. The CDR3 bases are TGTGCCAGCAGCTTAGAGGGGACAGGGAATAATTCACCCCTCCACTTT. Translating it yields CASSLEGTGNNSPLHF.

This clonotype was detected many times. The rearrangement uses TRBV28 and TRBJ2-7, with 9 bases that match TRBD1. The junction had 8 bases not matched to a gene; V was cut back by 5 bases and J by 0 bases. Per germline, CDR1 MDHEN and CDR2 SYDVKM. The CDR3 contains 16 residues. CDR3 sequence (DNA): TGTGCCAGCAGTCCCCTGGGACAGGGAGTCTCCTACGAGCAGTACTTC. It is translated as CASSPLGQGVSYEQYF.

This clonotype was seen just once. In DNA form, the CDR3 reads TGTGCCAGCAGCCCTCGGACAGGACGTTCGGATACGCAGTATTTT. It is translated as CASSPRTGRSDTQYF. This chain uses TRBV7-4 with TRBJ2-3; the match to TRBD1 covers 7 bases. The CDR3 covers 15 residues. V gave up 5 bases and J gave up 6 bases; unmatched junction bases: 11. Germline values: CDR1 SGHVT, CDR2 SQSDAQ.

This sequence joins TRBV2 and TRBJ1-5; D is perhaps TRBD1 (5 bases). CDR1 is SNHLY and CDR2 is FYNNEI in the germline V gene. V shed 5 bases and J shed 0 bases, with 8 bases lying between them. The CDR3 runs to 14 residues. The CDR3 is CASSPTASNQPQHF. CDR3 in DNA: TGTGCCAGCAGTCCGACAGCTAGCAATCAGCCCCAGCATTTT.

This clonotype was seen at least ten times. This sequence joins TRBV7-2 and TRBJ1-2; no clear D gene. The CDR3 runs 14 residues. The germline V and J ends were trimmed by 5 bases and 2 bases, with 12 bases remaining between them. Germline assignment: CDR1 SGHTA and CDR2 FQGNSA. The CDR3 bases are TGTGCCAGCAGCCCCTCCGACGGCAACTATGGCTACACCTTC. This sequence encodes CASSPSDGNYGYTF.

This chain joins TRBV20-1 and TRBJ2-7, with TRBD1 identical over 9 bases. Germline CDR1 and CDR2: DFQATT and SNEGSKA (reference sequence). V shed 3 bases, J shed 2 bases, and the junction held 11 bases outside the gene matches. The CDR3 contains 16 residues. CDR3: CSASEWAGQGPYEQYF. In DNA, the CDR3 is TGCAGTGCTAGCGAGTGGGCTGGACAGGGGCCCTACGAGCAGTACTTC.

The rearrangement joins TRBV7-2 to TRBJ2-2; possibly TRBD1 for D (6 bases). The CDR3 contains 14 residues. Germline assignment: CDR1 SGHTA and CDR2 FQGNSA. The germline V and J ends were trimmed by 1 base and 5 bases, with 8 bases remaining between them. The CDR3 sequence is CASSLGGRTGELFF. The DNA of the CDR3 is TGTGCCAGCAGCTTAGGGGGGCGGACCGGGGAGCTGTTTTTT.

The V and J genes are TRBV2 and TRBJ1-5; TRBD1 matches at 9 bases. V lost 5 bases to trimming and J lost 5 bases; unmatched junction nucleotides: 4. Per germline, CDR1 SNHLY and CDR2 FYNNEI. This CDR3 contains 14 residues. Here the CDR3 DNA reads TGTGCCAGCAGTACCACAGGGGGCTATCAGCCCCAGCATTTT. It translates to CASSTTGGYQPQHF.

This clonotype was seen at least ten times. The chain recombines TRBV5-1 with TRBJ1-1; no clear D gene. This CDR3 is built from 13 residues. Trimming stripped 5 bases from V and 1 base from J, with 9 bases between. Germline lookup yields CDR1 SGHRS and CDR2 YFSETQ. CDR3 residues: CASSAPENTEAFF. CDR3 in DNA: TGCGCCAGCAGTGCCCCAGAGAACACTGAAGCTTTCTTT. The complete variable domain, with remaining parts taken from reference TRBV5-1 and TRBJ1-1, reads KAGVTQTPRYLIKTRGQQVTLSCSPISGHRSVSWYQQTPGQGLQFLFEYFSETQRNKGNFPGRFSGRQFSNSRSEMNVSTLELGDSALYLCASSAPENTEAFFGQGTRLTVV.

This clonotype has at least ten counts. The chain employs TRBV5-8 and TRBJ2-5; 11 nucleotides align to TRBD1. V shed 0 bases, J shed 6 bases, and the junction held 7 bases outside the gene matches. CDR3 length: 16 amino acids. Germline values: CDR1 SGHTS, CDR2 YDEGEE. The DNA for the CDR3 is TGTGCCAGCAGCTTGGAGTCGGACAGGGGGCGGAAGACCCAGTACTTC. Translating it yields CASSLESDRGRKTQYF. The variable domain in full, completed from reference TRBV5-8 and TRBJ2-5, reads EAGVTQSPTHLIKTRGQQATLRCSPISGHTSVYWYQQALGLGLQFLLWYDEGEERNRGNFPPRFSGRQFPNYSSELNVNALELEDSALYLCASSLESDRGRKTQYFGPGTRLLVL.

The chain uses TRBV18 and TRBJ1-2, with D possibly matching TRBD1 (6 bases). The CDR3 spans 14 residues. V dropped 4 bases and J dropped 6 bases, with 15 bases sitting between them. Germline loops: CDR1 KGHSH, CDR2 LQKENI. CDR3 sequence reads: CASSLDSLGDGYTF. The CDR3 region has the DNA TGTGCCAGCTCACTGGACAGTCTAGGGGATGGCTACACCTTC.

A single count supports this clonotype. J is TRBJ1-6 and V is TRBV25-1; 7 bases align to TRBD1. Germline loops: CDR1 MGHDK, CDR2 SYGVNS. V was pared by 2 bases and J by 10 bases, with 5 bases of the junction left unmatched. The CDR3 length is 14 residues. The CDR3 DNA follows: TGTGCCAGCAGTGAAGCGGGACAGCCGTCACCCCTCCACTTT. Its translation is CASSEAGQPSPLHF.

This clonotype has a count of ten or more. The J gene is TRBJ1-2, the V gene TRBV7-9; D possibly corresponds to TRBD1 (5 bases). The ends were cut back, 5 bases at V and 4 bases at J, with 17 bases in the middle. Germline V gene lookup returns CDR1 SEHNR and CDR2 FQNEAQ (reference sequence). CDR3 length: 15 amino acids. CDR3 loop: CASSPRNSDSYGYTF. CDR3 DNA: TGTGCCAGCAGCCCCCGGAACAGTGACAGCTATGGCTACACCTTC.

This clonotype was seen many times. The chain is built from TRBV12-3 or TRBV12-4 and TRBJ2-2, with unresolved D. The CDR3 covers 15 residues. Trimming removed 2 bases at V and 3 bases at J, with 10 bases between. CDR3 residues: CASSLRGPDTGELFF. In nucleotides, the CDR3 is TGTGCCAGCAGTTTACGTGGCCCCGACACCGGGGAGCTGTTTTTT.

In its sample, this clonotype was seen many times. The gene calls are TRBV20-1 and TRBJ1-3; TRBD1 is a possible D gene (5 bases). Germline V CDR1 and CDR2: DFQATT, SNEGSKA (reference sequence). This CDR3 contains 12 residues. Trimming pared 6 bases from V and 4 bases from J, leaving 10 bases between. CDR3 in DNA: TGCAGTGCCGACGGGGCGGGAAACACCATATATTTT. It translates to CSADGAGNTIYF.

Remarks on this clonotype: The final CDR3 position lacks the conserved phenylalanine or tryptophan, pointing to a likely read error. The chain recombines TRBV2 with TRBJ2-6; D is ambiguous. V was cut by 8 bases and J by 2 bases, with 7 bases left in between. This CDR3 is built from 13 residues. Germline assignment: CDR1 SNHLY and CDR2 FYNNEI. The CDR3 sequence: CASSKTGANVLTS. The CDR3 nucleotides read TGTGCCAGCTCGAAAACTGGGGCCAACGTCCTGACTTCC.

V and J are TRBV28 and TRBJ2-4, with D possibly TRBD1 on 6 matching bases. Germline assignment: CDR1 MDHEN and CDR2 SYDVKM. The CDR3 covers 15 residues. V was pared by 4 bases and J by 1 base, with 11 bases between. The CDR3 nucleotides are TGTGCCAGCAGTTCAACAGGGATGGCCAAAAACATTCAGTACTTC. It is translated as CASSSTGMAKNIQYF. The full variable domain, its missing parts supplied by reference TRBV28 and TRBJ2-4, is DVKVTQSSRYLVKRTGEKVFLECVQDMDHENMFWYRQDPGLGLRLIYFSYDVKMKEKGDIPEGYSVSREKKERFSLILESASTNQTSMYLCASSSTGMAKNIQYFGAGTRLSVL.

This chain uses TRBV12-5 with TRBJ1-1; D is possibly TRBD1 (5 bases). There are 11 residues in the CDR3. Germline CDR1 reads LGHNT; CDR2 reads FRNRAP. The CDR3, as DNA: TGTGCCAGCAGTCCTAGCGGGGGGGCTTTCTTT. Protein sequence: CASSPSGGAFF.

The genes are TRBV7-2 and TRBJ2-3; 9 nucleotides match TRBD1. Germline V gene lookup returns CDR1 SGHTA and CDR2 FQGNSA. CDR3 length: 14 residues. Trimming cost V 5 bases and J 6 bases; bases outside gene matches: 6. The CDR3 DNA follows: TGTGCCAGCAGCCAGGGGACAGGGTTGGATACGCAGTATTTT. It specifies CASSQGTGLDTQYF.

The J gene is TRBJ2-7, the V gene TRBV29-1; D is possibly TRBD2 (6 bases). V lost 1 base, J lost 4 bases, and 14 bases lay in between. Germline CDR1 is SQVTM and CDR2 is ANQGSEA. The CDR3 consists of 14 residues. CDR3 protein: CSVEVAGLGYEQYF. CDR3 coding DNA: TGCAGCGTTGAAGTGGCGGGACTGGGGTACGAGCAGTACTTC.

This clonotype appeared many times. The chain uses TRBV5-8 and TRBJ1-6; D is possibly TRBD1 (6 bases). Between the trimmed V and J ends, which lost 5 bases and 10 bases, there was a span of 25 bases. Germline loops: CDR1 SGHTS, CDR2 YDEGEE. This CDR3 contains 17 residues. CDR3 sequence: CASRQESGAIIDSPLHF. DNA for the CDR3: TGTGCCAGCAGGCAAGAATCAGGGGCGATTATAGACTCACCCCTCCACTTT.

This clonotype has ten or more counts. The chain is built from TRBV12-3 or TRBV12-4 and TRBJ2-1, with 12 bases fitting TRBD1. Losses at the gene ends were 5 bases for V and 7 bases for J; bases not matched to a gene: 9. The CDR3 extends over 16 amino acids. CDR3 sequence reads: CASSPIGTGGFNEQFF. The CDR3 DNA follows: TGTGCCAGCAGTCCCATCGGGACAGGGGGCTTTAATGAGCAGTTCTTC.

V is TRBV29-1 and J is TRBJ1-2; 9 bases map to TRBD1. The CDR3 is made up of 14 amino acids. Trimming cost V 0 bases and J 5 bases; bases outside gene matches: 4. Germline-derived CDR1 and CDR2 are SQVTM and ANQGSEA. The CDR3 protein is CSVEEGQGRYGYTF. CDR3 nucleotides: TGCAGCGTTGAAGAAGGACAGGGGAGATATGGCTACACCTTC.

This chain connects TRBV13 to TRBJ1-2, with D tentatively TRBD1 (5 bases). CDR3 size: 17 residues. Between the trimmed V and J ends, which lost 1 base and 5 bases, there was a span of 20 bases. The germline V gene has CDR1 PRHDT and CDR2 FYEKMQ (reference sequence). The CDR3 DNA follows: TGTGCCAGCAGCTTAGAATCACGGGGGGGACGACGGTATGGCTACACCTTC. Translation: CASSLESRGGRRYGYTF. The whole variable domain, remainder taken from reference TRBV13 and TRBJ1-2, is AAGVIQSPRHLIKEKRETATLKCYPIPRHDTVYWYQQGPGQDPQFLISFYEKMQSDKGSIPDRFSAQQFSDYHSELNMSSLELGDSALYFCASSLESRGGRRYGYTFGSGTRLTVV.

This clonotype was seen ten or more times. The chain couples TRBV6-1 to TRBJ2-7, with 7 nucleotides matching TRBD1. With 7 bases clipped from V and 3 bases from J, the junction kept 9 bases outside the gene matches. From germline, CDR1 is MNHNS and CDR2 SASEGT. The CDR3 totals 14 residues. In DNA, the CDR3 is TGTGCCAGCACTTTCGGGACAGCTAACTACGAGCAGTACTTC. This codes for CASTFGTANYEQYF.

The chain has TRBV9 and TRBJ1-1, with D perhaps matching TRBD1 (6 bases). The germline V gene encodes CDR1 SGDLS and CDR2 YYNGEE. V was trimmed by 4 bases and J by 0 bases, leaving 13 bases between them. The CDR3 is 15 amino acids. DNA of the CDR3: TGTGCCAGCAGCACAGGGCCAGATCTGAACACTGAAGCTTTCTTT. This encodes CASSTGPDLNTEAFF.

This rearrangement joins TRBV28 to TRBJ1-1; the match to TRBD1 covers 7 bases. With V trimmed by 6 bases and J by 7 bases, 8 bases remained unmatched. The CDR3 contains 13 residues. Germline loops: CDR1 MDHEN, CDR2 SYDVKM. In DNA form, the CDR3 reads TGTGCCAGCAGGACACAGGGGACCGGTGAAGCTTTCTTT. The encoded protein is CASRTQGTGEAFF. The full variable domain, its missing parts supplied by reference TRBV28 and TRBJ1-1, is DVKVTQSSRYLVKRTGEKVFLECVQDMDHENMFWYRQDPGLGLRLIYFSYDVKMKEKGDIPEGYSVSREKKERFSLILESASTNQTSMYLCASRTQGTGEAFFGQGTRLTVV.

This sequence joins TRBV7-2 and TRBJ2-5; 7 nucleotides agree with TRBD2. The CDR3 sequence is 18 residues long. Germline CDR1 and CDR2: SGHTA and FQGNSA. V shed 3 bases, J shed 1 base, and the junction held 14 bases outside the gene matches. The CDR3 nucleotides are TGTGCCAGCAGCTTTCAGTCCGGAGCAGCGGGGAGCCAAGAGACCCAGTACTTC. Its translation is CASSFQSGAAGSQETQYF.

This clonotype was seen a single time. This chain links TRBV6-6 with TRBJ2-7; D is possibly TRBD2 (5 bases). V lost 6 bases, J lost 1 base, and 13 bases lay in between. CDR1 and CDR2 (germline): MNHNY, SVGAGI (reference sequence). The CDR3 extends over 14 amino acids. Written as DNA, the CDR3 is TGTGCCAGCAGCCTCACTAGTACTTCCTACGAGCAGTACTTC. Its translation: CASSLTSTSYEQYF.

Many counts were recorded for this clonotype. The V and J genes are TRBV5-6 and TRBJ2-3; D is ambiguous. The ends were cut back, 3 bases at V and 7 bases at J, with 12 bases in the middle. This CDR3 region has 13 residues. Germline V gene lookup returns CDR1 SGHDT and CDR2 YYEEEE. CDR3 region: CASSYPLTNTQYF. The CDR3 DNA reads as TGTGCCAGCAGCTACCCCCTGACAAATACGCAGTATTTT. The full variable domain, with the rest looked up from reference TRBV5-6 and TRBJ2-3, is DAGVTQSPTHLIKTRGQQVTLRCSPKSGHDTVSWYQQALGQGPQFIFQYYEEEERQRGNFPDRFSGHQFPNYSSELNVNALLLGDSALYLCASSYPLTNTQYFGPGTRLTVL.